Described below is a single T cell receptor beta chain sequence and its context. These data originate in a study of T cell changes during pregnancy in multiple sclerosis. The V and J ends lost 7 bases and 4 bases respectively, with 14 bases between them. The CDR3 spans 13 residues. Germline V lookup: CDR1 LNHDA, CDR2 SQIVND (reference sequence). Sequencing used immunoSEQ multiplex PCR; TCRdb keeps in-frame clones, though not all of them. The table has 70,000 to 100,000 clones, over 80% seen once. The TCR was taken from a female donor with multiple sclerosis, enrolled in a pregnancy study. This chain uses TRBV19 with TRBJ2-7; perhaps TRBD2 as D (6 bases). The sample in question was peripheral blood, obtained in the first trimester of pregnancy. CDR3 in amino acids: CASKGREEYEQYF. CDR3 coding DNA: TGTGCCAGTAAGGGCAGGGAGGAGTACGAGCAGTACTTC.